This T cell receptor beta chain was sequenced during a study of Graves' ophthalmopathy and Graves' hyperthyroidism. Findings of the study overall: Predictions made by the model for ophthalmopathy progression reached roughly 71% sensitivity and roughly 79% specificity. Blood also harbored most expanded thyroid clonotypes above 0.001 frequency.

Having ophthalmopathy, the donors showed moderate-to-severe activity, CAS ≥3 and NOSPECS ≥4, with disease lasting under 3 months. Orbital computed tomography, together with clinical symptoms, serum thyroxine, TRAb and thyroid ultrasound, was used for diagnosis. Investigators amplified TCR beta CDR3 regions from RNA transcripts. RT-PCR with HTBI primers came first, then second-round multiplex PCR. Via MiXCR, TCRdb re-called the multiplex PCR reads, giving one row per CDR3 protein. The table records 230,000 or so distinct CDR3 sequences, about 47% of them present only once. As to this clonotype: Its antigen is as yet unknown.

Germline assignment: CDR1 SNHLY and CDR2 FYNNEI. The CDR3 consists of 13 residues. The V gene lost 5 bases and the J gene lost 9 bases, with 14 bases spanning the gap. Sequencing was done on a sample of peripheral blood. This clonotype originated in an adult man with Graves' ophthalmopathy. J is TRBJ1-5 and V is TRBV2; D is ambiguous. The CDR3 region has the DNA TGTGCCAGCAGTCCGCCTACAGTGGGGCCCCAGCATTTT. This translates into CASSPPTVGPQHF.